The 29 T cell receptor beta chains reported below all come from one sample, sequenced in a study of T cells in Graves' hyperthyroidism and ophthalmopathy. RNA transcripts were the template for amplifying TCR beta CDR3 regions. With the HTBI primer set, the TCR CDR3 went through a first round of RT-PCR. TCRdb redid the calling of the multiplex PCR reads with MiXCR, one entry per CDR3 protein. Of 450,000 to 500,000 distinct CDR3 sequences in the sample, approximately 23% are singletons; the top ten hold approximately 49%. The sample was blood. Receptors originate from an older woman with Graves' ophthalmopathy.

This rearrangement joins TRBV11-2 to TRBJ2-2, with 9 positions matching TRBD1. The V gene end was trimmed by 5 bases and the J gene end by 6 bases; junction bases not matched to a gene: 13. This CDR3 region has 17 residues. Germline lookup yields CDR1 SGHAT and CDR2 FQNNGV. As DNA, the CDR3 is TGTGCCAGCAGCCCGATGGAGGGACAGGGTATCCCCGGGGAGCTGTTTTTT. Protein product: CASSPMEGQGIPGELFF.

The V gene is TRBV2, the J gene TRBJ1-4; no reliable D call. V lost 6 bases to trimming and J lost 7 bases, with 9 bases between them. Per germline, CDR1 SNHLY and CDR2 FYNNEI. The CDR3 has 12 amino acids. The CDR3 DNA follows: TGTGCCAGCAGAGCGGAGAGTGAAAAACTGTTTTTT. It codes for CASRAESEKLFF.

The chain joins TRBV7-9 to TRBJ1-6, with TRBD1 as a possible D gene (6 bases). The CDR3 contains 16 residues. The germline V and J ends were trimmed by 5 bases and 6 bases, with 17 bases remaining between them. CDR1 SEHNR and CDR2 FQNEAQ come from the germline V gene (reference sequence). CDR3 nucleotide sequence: TGTGCCAGCAGCACCGGTAGGGGGGGAACTAATTCACCCCTCCACTTT. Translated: CASSTGRGGTNSPLHF.

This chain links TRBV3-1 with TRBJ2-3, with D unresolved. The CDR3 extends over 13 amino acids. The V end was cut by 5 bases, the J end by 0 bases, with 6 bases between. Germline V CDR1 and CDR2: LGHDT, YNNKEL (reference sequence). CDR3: CASSTLSTDTQYF. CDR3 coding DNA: TGTGCCAGCAGCACCCTTAGCACAGATACGCAGTATTTT.

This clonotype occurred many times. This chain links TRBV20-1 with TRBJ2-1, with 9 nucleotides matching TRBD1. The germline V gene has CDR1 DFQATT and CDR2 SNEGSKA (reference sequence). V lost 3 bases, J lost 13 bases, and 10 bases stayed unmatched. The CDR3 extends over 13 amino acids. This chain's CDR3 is CSARTQGASPQFF. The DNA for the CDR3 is TGCAGTGCTAGGACACAGGGGGCTAGCCCCCAGTTCTTC.

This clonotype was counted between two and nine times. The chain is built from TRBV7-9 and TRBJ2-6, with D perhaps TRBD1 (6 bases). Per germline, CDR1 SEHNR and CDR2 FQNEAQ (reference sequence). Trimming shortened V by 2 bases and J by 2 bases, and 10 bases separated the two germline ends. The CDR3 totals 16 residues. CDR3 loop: CASSLPRGTGANVLTF. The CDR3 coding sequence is TGTGCCAGCAGCTTACCCAGGGGTACTGGGGCCAACGTCCTGACTTTC. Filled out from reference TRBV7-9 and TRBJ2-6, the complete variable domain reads DTGVSQNPRHKITKRGQNVTFRCDPISEHNRLYWYRQTLGQGPEFLTYFQNEAQLEKSRLLSDRFSAERPKGSFSTLEIQRTEQGDSAMYLCASSLPRGTGANVLTFGAGSRLTVL.

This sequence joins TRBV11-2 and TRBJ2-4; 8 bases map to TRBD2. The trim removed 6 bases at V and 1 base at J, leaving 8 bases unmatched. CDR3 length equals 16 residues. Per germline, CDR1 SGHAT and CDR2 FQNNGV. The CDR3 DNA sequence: TGTGCCAGCAGGGGACTAGAAGTGGTTGCCAAAAACATTCAGTACTTC. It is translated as CASRGLEVVAKNIQYF.

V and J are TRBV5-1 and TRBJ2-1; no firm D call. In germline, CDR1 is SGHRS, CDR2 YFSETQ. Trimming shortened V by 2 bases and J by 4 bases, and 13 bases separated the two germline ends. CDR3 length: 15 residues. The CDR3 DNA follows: TGCGCCAGCAGCTTTGATCGGCCCCTATACAATGAGCAGTTCTTC. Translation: CASSFDRPLYNEQFF.

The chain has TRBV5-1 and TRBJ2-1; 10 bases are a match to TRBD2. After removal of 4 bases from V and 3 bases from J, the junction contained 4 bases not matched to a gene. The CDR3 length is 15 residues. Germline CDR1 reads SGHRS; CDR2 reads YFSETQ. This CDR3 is CASSTTSGVYNEQFF. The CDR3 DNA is TGCGCCAGCAGCACAACTAGCGGGGTCTACAATGAGCAGTTCTTC.

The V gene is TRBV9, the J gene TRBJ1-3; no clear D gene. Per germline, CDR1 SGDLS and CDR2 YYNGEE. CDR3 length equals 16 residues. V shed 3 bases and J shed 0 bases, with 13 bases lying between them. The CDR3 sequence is CASSAGPPGSGNTIYF. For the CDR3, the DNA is TGTGCCAGCAGCGCCGGACCTCCAGGCTCTGGAAACACCATATATTTT. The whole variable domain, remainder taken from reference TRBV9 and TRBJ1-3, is DSGVTQTPKHLITATGQRVTLRCSPRSGDLSVYWYQQSLDQGLQFLIQYYNGEERAKGNILERFSAQQFPDLHSELNLSSLELGDSALYFCASSAGPPGSGNTIYFGEGSWLTVV.

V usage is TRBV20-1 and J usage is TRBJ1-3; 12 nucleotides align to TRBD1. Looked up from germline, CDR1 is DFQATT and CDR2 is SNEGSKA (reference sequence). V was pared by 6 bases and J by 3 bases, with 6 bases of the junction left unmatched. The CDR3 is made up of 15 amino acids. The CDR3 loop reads CSAGTGGAFGNTIYF. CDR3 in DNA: TGCAGTGCAGGGACAGGGGGCGCTTTTGGAAACACCATATATTTT.

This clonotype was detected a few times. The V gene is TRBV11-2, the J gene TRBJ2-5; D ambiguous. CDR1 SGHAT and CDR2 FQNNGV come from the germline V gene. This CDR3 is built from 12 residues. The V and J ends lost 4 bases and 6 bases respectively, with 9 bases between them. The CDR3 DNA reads TGTGCCAGCAGCTCCCCAAGGAAGACCCAGTACTTC. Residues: CASSSPRKTQYF. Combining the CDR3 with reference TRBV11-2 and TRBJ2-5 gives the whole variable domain EAGVAQSPRYKIIEKRQSVAFWCNPISGHATLYWYQQILGQGPKLLIQFQNNGVVDDSQLPKDRFSAERLKGVDSTLKIQPAKLEDSAVYLCASSSPRKTQYFGPGTRLLVL.

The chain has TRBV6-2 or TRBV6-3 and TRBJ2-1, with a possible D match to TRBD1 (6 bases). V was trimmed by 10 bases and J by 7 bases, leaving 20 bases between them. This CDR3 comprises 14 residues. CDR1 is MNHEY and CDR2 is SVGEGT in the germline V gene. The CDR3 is CATRGQGGPNEQFF. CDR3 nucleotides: TGTGCCACCAGAGGTCAAGGGGGACCAAATGAGCAGTTCTTC.

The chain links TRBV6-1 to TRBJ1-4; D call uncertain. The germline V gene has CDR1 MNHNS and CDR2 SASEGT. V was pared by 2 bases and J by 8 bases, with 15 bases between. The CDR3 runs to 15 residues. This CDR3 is CASSENSGLGEKLFF. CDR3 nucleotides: TGTGCCAGCAGTGAAAACTCTGGCCTTGGGGAAAAACTGTTTTTT.

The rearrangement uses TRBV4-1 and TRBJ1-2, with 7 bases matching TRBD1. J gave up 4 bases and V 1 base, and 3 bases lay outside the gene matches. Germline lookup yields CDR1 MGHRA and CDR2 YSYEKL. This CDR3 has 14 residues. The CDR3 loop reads CASSQVGQVYGYTF. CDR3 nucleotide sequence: TGCGCCAGCAGCCAAGTAGGACAGGTCTATGGCTACACCTTC.

CDR3 sequence reads: CASSQRPKSSLNSPLHF. DNA of the CDR3: TGTGCCAGCAGTCAACGACCGAAAAGCTCCCTTAATTCACCCCTCCACTTT. The chain uses TRBV27 and TRBJ1-6; D not certain. In germline, CDR1 is MNHEY, CDR2 SMNVEV (reference sequence). The ends were cut back, 5 bases at V and 6 bases at J, with 20 bases in the middle. CDR3 length equals 17 residues.

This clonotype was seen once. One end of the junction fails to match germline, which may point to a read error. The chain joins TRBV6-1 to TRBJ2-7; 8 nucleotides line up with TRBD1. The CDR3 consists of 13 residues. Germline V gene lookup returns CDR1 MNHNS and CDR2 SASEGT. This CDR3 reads CASSPGGSHEQYF. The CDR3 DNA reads TGTGCCAGCAGTCCAGGGGGCTCCCACGAGCAGTACTTC.

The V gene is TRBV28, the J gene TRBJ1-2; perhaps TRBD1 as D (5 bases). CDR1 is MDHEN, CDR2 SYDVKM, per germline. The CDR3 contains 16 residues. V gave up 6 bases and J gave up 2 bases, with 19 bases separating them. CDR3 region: CASRHPSGTLNYGYTF. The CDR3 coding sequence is TGTGCCAGCAGACACCCGAGTGGGACCCTAAACTATGGCTACACCTTC.

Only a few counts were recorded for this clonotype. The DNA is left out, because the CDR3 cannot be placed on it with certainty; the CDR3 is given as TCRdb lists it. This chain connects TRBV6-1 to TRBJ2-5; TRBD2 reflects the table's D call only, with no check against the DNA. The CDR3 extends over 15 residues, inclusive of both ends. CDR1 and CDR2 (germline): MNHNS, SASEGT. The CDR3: CASRTSGSFLETQYF.

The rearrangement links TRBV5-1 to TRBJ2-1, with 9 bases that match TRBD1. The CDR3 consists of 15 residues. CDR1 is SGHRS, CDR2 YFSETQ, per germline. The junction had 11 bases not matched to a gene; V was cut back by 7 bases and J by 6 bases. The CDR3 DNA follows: TGCGCCAGCTACCCCCCCTACAGGGGGCTCAATGAGCAGTTCTTC. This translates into CASYPPYRGLNEQFF.

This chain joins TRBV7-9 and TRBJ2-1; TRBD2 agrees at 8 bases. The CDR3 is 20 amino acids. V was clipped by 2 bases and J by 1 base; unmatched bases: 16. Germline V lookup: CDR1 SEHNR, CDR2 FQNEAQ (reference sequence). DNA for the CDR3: TGTGCCAGCAGCTTATTCTGGGACGGGACTAGTGAGATTTCCTACAATGAGCAGTTCTTC. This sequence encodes CASSLFWDGTSEISYNEQFF.

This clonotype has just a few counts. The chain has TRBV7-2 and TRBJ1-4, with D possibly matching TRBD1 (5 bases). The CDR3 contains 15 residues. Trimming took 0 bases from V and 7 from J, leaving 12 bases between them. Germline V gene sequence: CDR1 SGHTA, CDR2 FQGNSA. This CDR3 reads CASSLASTGREKLFF. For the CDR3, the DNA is TGTGCCAGCAGCTTAGCGTCAACAGGACGTGAAAAACTGTTTTTT.

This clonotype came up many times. The CDR3 sequence is CASSAGQNYGYTF. The CDR3 DNA is TGCGCCAGCAGTGCCGGACAGAACTATGGCTACACCTTC. The rearrangement uses TRBV10-2 and TRBJ1-2; D is perhaps TRBD1 (6 bases). This CDR3 is 13 amino acids long. The germline V gene has CDR1 WSHSY and CDR2 SAAADI. Deletions cut 4 bases from V and 2 bases from J, with 8 bases between.

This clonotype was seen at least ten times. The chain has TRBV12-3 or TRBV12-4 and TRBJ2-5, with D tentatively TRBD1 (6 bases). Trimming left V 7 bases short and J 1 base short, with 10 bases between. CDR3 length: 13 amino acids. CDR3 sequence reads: CASNVGGQETQYF. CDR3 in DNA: TGTGCCAGCAACGTAGGGGGCCAAGAGACCCAGTACTTC.

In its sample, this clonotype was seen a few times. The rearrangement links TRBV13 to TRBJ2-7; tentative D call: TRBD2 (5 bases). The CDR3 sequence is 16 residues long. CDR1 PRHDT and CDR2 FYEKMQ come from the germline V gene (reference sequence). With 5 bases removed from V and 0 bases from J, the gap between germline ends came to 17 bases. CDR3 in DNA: TGTGCCAGCAGCGCAAATCGGAGGTCGAGCTCCTACGAGCAGTACTTC. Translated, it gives CASSANRRSSSYEQYF.

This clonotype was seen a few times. The CDR3 spells CASSLVAGGDSYEQYF. The CDR3 DNA follows: TGCGCCAGCAGCTTGGTAGCGGGAGGCGACTCCTACGAGCAGTACTTC. The chain links TRBV5-1 to TRBJ2-7, with 10 bases aligning to TRBD2. This CDR3 spans 16 amino acids. Trimming took 0 bases from V and 0 from J; bases not matched to a gene: 3. Germline-derived CDR1 and CDR2 are SGHRS and YFSETQ.

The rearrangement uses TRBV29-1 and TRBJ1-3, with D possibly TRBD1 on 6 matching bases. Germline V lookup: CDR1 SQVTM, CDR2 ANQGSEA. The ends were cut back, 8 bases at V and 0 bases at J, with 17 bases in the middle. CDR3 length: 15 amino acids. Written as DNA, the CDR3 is TGCAGCCCGGAGCAGGGGACCTGCTCTGGAAACACCATATATTTT. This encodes CSPEQGTCSGNTIYF.

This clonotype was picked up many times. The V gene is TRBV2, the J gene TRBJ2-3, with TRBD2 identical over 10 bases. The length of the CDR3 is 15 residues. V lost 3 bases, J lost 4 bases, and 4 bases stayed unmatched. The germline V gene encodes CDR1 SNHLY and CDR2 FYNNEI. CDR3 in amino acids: CASSDLSGRADTQYF. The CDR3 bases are TGTGCCAGCAGTGATTTAAGCGGGAGGGCAGATACGCAGTATTTT.

The CDR3 bases are TGTGCCAGCAGCCCCTCCCCAGGCAATGAGCAGTTCTTC. Translation: CASSPSPGNEQFF. The chain joins TRBV11-3 to TRBJ2-1; D is uncertain. Germline CDR1 SGHNT, CDR2 YENEEA. CDR3 length: 13 amino acids. The germline V and J ends were trimmed by 5 bases and 6 bases, with 11 bases remaining between them.